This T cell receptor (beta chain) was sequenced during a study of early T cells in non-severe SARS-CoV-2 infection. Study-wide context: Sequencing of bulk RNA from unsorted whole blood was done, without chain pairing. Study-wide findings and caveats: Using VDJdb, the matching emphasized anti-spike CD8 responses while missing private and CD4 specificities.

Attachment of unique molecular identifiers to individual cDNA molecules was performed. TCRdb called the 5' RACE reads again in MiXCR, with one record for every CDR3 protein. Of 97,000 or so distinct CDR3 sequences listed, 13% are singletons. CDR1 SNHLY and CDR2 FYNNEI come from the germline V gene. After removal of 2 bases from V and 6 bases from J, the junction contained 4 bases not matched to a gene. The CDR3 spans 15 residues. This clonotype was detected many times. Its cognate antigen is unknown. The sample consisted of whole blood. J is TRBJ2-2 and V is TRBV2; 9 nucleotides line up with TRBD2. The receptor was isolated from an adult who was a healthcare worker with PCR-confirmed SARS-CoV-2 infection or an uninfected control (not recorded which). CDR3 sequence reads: CASSEYSGSSGELFF. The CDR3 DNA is TGTGCCAGCAGTGAATATAGCGGGAGTTCCGGGGAGCTGTTTTTT.